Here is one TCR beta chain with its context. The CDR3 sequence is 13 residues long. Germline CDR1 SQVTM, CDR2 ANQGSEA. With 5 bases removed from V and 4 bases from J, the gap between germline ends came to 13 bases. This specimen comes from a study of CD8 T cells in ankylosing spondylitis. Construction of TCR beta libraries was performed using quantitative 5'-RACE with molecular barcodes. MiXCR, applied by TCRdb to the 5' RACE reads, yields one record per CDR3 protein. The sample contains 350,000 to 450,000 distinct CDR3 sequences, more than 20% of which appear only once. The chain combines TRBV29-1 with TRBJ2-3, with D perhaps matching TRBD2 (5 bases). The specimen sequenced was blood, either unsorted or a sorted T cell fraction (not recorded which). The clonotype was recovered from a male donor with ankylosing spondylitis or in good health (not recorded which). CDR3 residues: CSVWVGAADTQYF. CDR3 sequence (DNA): TGCAGCGTTTGGGTGGGAGCGGCAGATACGCAGTATTTT.